One T cell receptor (beta chain) is described in this entry. From germline, CDR1 is SEHNR and CDR2 FQNEAQ (reference sequence). With V trimmed by 10 bases and J by 7 bases, 19 bases remained unmatched. The CDR3 covers 18 residues. This entry belongs to a study of T cell changes during pregnancy in multiple sclerosis. Measured with immunoSEQ multiplex PCR; TCRdb has only the in-frame clones, and not every one. The top ten clones hold around 0.44% of a sample with 25,000 to 30,000 clones, 85% to 95% of them seen once. This clonotype was sampled from a female donor with multiple sclerosis, enrolled in a pregnancy study. The J gene is TRBJ2-2, the V gene TRBV7-9; 12 positions agree with TRBD2. Source: CD4+ T cells from peripheral blood mononuclear cells, taken after pregnancy. CDR3 coding DNA: TGTGCCACCTCAAGAGTTAGCCCTAGCGGGGGGGCCAGCGGGGAGCTGTTTTTT. It specifies CATSRVSPSGGASGELFF.